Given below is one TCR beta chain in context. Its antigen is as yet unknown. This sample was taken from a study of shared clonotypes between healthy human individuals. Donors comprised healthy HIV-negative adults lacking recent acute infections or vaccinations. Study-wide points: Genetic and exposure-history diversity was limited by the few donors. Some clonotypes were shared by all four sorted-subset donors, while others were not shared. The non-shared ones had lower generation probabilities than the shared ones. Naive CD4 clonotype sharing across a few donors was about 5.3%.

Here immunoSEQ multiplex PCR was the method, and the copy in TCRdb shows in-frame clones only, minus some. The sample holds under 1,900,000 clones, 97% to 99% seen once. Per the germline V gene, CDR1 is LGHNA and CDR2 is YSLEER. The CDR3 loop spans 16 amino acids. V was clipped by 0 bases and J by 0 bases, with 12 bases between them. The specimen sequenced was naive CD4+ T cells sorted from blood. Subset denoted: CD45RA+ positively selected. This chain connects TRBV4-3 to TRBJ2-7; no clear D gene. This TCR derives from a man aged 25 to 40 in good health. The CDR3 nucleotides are TGCGCCAGCAGCCAAGAACTGCGTACTAACTCCTACGAGCAGTACTTC. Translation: CASSQELRTNSYEQYF.